Presented here are 8 T cell receptor beta chains from one specimen sequenced in a study of control samples from healthy donors and cancer patients. TCRdb's table, derived via immunoSEQ multiplex PCR, lists solely in-frame clones and lacks some. Among roughly 100,000 clones, 75% to 90% were seen once, and the ten largest hold more than 7%. Material: blood. The receptor source for this set is a man aged 25 to 40 in good health.

The chain links TRBV9 to TRBJ1-3; D gene ambiguous. The CDR3 extends over 14 amino acids. Germline CDR1 is SGDLS and CDR2 is YYNGEE. V lost 3 bases and J lost 1, with 8 bases in between. As DNA, the CDR3 is TGTGCCAGCAGCGCACCCTCTTCTGGAAACACCATATATTTT. Its translation is CASSAPSSGNTIYF.

V and J are TRBV7-2 and TRBJ2-1, with D possibly TRBD2 on 6 matching bases. Germline lookup yields CDR1 SGHTA and CDR2 FQGNSA. The V gene lost 2 bases and the J gene lost 7 bases, with 18 bases spanning the gap. The length of the CDR3 is 16 residues. The CDR3 DNA reads TGTGCCAGCAGCTTAACCCTGCGACTAGGGACTAATGAGCAGTTCTTC. Protein sequence: CASSLTLRLGTNEQFF.

The gene calls are TRBV7-8 and TRBJ2-7; 9 nucleotides align to TRBD1. The length of the CDR3 is 15 residues. CDR1 and CDR2 from the germline V gene are SGHVS and FQNEAQ. V was pared by 5 bases and J by 2 bases, with 7 bases of the junction left unmatched. The CDR3 sequence: CASSTQDRGTYEQYF. The CDR3 DNA reads TGTGCCAGCAGCACCCAGGACAGGGGCACCTACGAGCAGTACTTC.

This clone was recorded a few times. The V and J genes are TRBV5-4 and TRBJ1-4; D uncertain. The CDR3 is 13 residues long. V gave up 1 base and J gave up 6 bases, with 7 bases separating them. Germline lookup yields CDR1 SGHNT and CDR2 YYREEE (reference sequence). CDR3 protein: CASSLIADEKLFF. Here the CDR3 DNA reads TGTGCCAGCAGCTTGATAGCCGATGAAAAACTGTTTTTT. Drawing the rest from reference TRBV5-4 and TRBJ1-4, the complete variable domain is ETGVTQSPTHLIKTRGQQVTLRCSSQSGHNTVSWYQQALGQGPQFIFQYYREEENGRGNFPPRFSGLQFPNYSSELNVNALELDDSALYLCASSLIADEKLFFGSGTQLSVL.

The chain links TRBV7-3 to TRBJ2-1, with TRBD2 identical over 13 bases. Germline V gene data show CDR1 as SGHTA and CDR2 as FQGTGA. The trim removed 2 bases at V and 5 bases at J, leaving 3 bases unmatched. The CDR3 has 16 amino acids. CDR3 nucleotide sequence: TGTGCCAGCAGCTTAGGGGGGACTAGCGGGGACAATGAGCAGTTCTTC. Protein product: CASSLGGTSGDNEQFF.

The chain has TRBV7-9 and TRBJ2-1; possibly TRBD1 for D (5 bases). The CDR3 contains 15 residues. Trimming cost V 1 base and J 9 bases, with 16 bases left between them. The germline gives CDR1 SEHNR, CDR2 FQNEAQ (reference sequence). This chain's CDR3 is CASSLGVSVRGEQFF. CDR3 nucleotides: TGTGCCAGCAGCTTAGGAGTTTCAGTTAGGGGTGAGCAGTTCTTC.

This chain uses TRBV12-3 or TRBV12-4 with TRBJ2-1; D call uncertain. The CDR3 covers 13 residues. The V end was cut by 5 bases, the J end by 3 bases, with 8 bases between. In DNA form, the CDR3 reads TGTGCCAGCAGTAAAGAGGACTACAATGAGCAGTTCTTC. This codes for CASSKEDYNEQFF.

This clone was seen a single time. V usage is TRBV28 and J usage is TRBJ2-1; D ambiguous. The V end was cut by 1 base, the J end by 4 bases, with 5 bases between. The CDR3 runs to 13 residues. Germline values: CDR1 MDHEN, CDR2 SYDVKM. Here the CDR3 DNA reads TGTGCCAGCAGTTTATCCTCGTACAATGAGCAGTTCTTC. This translates into CASSLSSYNEQFF.